A single sample is the source of the 23 T cell receptor beta chains below, sequenced in a study of blood T cell repertoires in COVID-19. Some clones are missing from TCRdb's copy, which holds only in-frame ones; the method was immunoSEQ multiplex PCR. Of roughly 290,000 clones in the sample, around 88% are singletons; the top ten hold 2.1%. Sequenced input: peripheral blood. These receptors all come from a woman younger than 45 who had recovered from COVID-19.

In this sample, this clone turned up a few times. V gene TRBV6-6 combines with J gene TRBJ1-6; 10 nucleotides align to TRBD1. The CDR3 is made up of 14 amino acids. J lost 10 bases, V lost 6 bases, and 6 bases had no gene match. CDR1 and CDR2 from the germline V gene are MNHNY and SVGAGI (reference sequence). The CDR3 DNA is TGTGCCAGCAGCAAGGACAGGGGGGAATCACCCCTCCACTTT. It encodes CASSKDRGESPLHF.

The V gene is TRBV29-1, the J gene TRBJ1-3; D remains unclear. Between the trimmed V and J ends, which lost 4 bases and 4 bases, there was a span of 8 bases. Germline V CDR1 and CDR2: SQVTM, ANQGSEA. The CDR3 spans 12 residues. The CDR3 bases are TGCAGCGTTGGAGGAGGGGGAAACACCATATATTTT. It is translated as CSVGGGGNTIYF.

The rearrangement joins TRBV16 to TRBJ2-7, with D unresolved. V dropped 7 bases and J dropped 0 bases, with 13 bases sitting between them. Germline CDR1 KGHSY, CDR2 FQNENV. The CDR3 runs to 14 residues. CDR3 sequence: CASTYNAVSYEQYF. CDR3 DNA: TGTGCCAGCACCTATAACGCGGTCTCCTACGAGCAGTACTTC.

The J gene is TRBJ1-1, the V gene TRBV6-2 or TRBV6-3; no clear D gene. Trimming took 0 bases from V and 2 from J, leaving 7 bases between them. Germline V gene data show CDR1 as MNHEY and CDR2 as SVGEGT. CDR3 length equals 14 residues. Here the CDR3 reads CASSYSYSNTEAFF. The CDR3 DNA sequence: TGTGCCAGCAGTTACTCCTACTCCAACACTGAAGCTTTCTTT.

This clone was counted only a few times. The chain has TRBV7-2 and TRBJ1-2; 9 bases fit TRBD1. Germline loops: CDR1 SGHTA, CDR2 FQGNSA. J gave up 8 bases and V 0 bases, and 7 bases lay outside the gene matches. CDR3 length equals 15 residues. CDR3 region: CASSLAGTGSGGYTF. The CDR3 DNA follows: TGTGCCAGCAGCTTAGCCGGGACAGGGAGTGGAGGCTACACCTTC.

This chain connects TRBV27 to TRBJ1-5; the D is unclear. The V gene's germline CDR1 is MNHEY and CDR2 SMNVEV (reference sequence). There are 13 residues in the CDR3. V was shortened by 6 bases and J by 3 bases, with 9 bases between the two germline ends. In nucleotides, the CDR3 is TGTGCCAGCAGCCCCTTTATCAATCAGCCCCAGCATTTT. Its protein is CASSPFINQPQHF.

The chain recombines TRBV7-2 with TRBJ2-1, with 8 bases fitting TRBD2. J was trimmed by 5 bases and V by 2 bases; bases with no gene match: 5. Germline loops: CDR1 SGHTA, CDR2 FQGNSA. This CDR3 is 15 amino acids long. DNA of the CDR3: TGTGCCAGCAGCTTAATGGGACTAGTAAACAATGAGCAGTTCTTC. This translates into CASSLMGLVNNEQFF.

V and J are TRBV4-1 and TRBJ1-1; D call uncertain. This CDR3 has 13 residues. V was shortened by 1 base and J by 5 bases, with 8 bases between the two germline ends. Germline V CDR1 and CDR2: MGHRA, YSYEKL. The chain's CDR3 is CASSQGLRTEAFF. CDR3 bases: TGCGCCAGCAGCCAAGGTTTGAGGACTGAAGCTTTCTTT.

This chain uses TRBV5-1 with TRBJ1-6, with a possible D match to TRBD1 (5 bases). The CDR3 is made up of 14 amino acids. Germline CDR1 SGHRS, CDR2 YFSETQ. V lost 6 bases, J lost 6 bases, and 13 bases lay in between. The CDR3 region is CASKIDSFNSPLHF. CDR3 coding DNA: TGCGCCAGCAAAATCGACAGCTTTAATTCACCCCTCCACTTT.

The CDR3 DNA reads as TGCGCCAGCAGCCTCCTAGCATATAGCAATCAGCCCCAGCATTTT. Its protein is CASSLLAYSNQPQHF. The chain recombines TRBV4-1 with TRBJ1-5, with D uncertain. Germline-derived CDR1 and CDR2 are MGHRA and YSYEKL. The CDR3 has 15 residues. V was trimmed by 4 bases and J by 0 bases, leaving 10 bases between them.

This clone has only a few counts. The chain recombines TRBV7-9 with TRBJ2-2, with 9 bases matching TRBD2. Germline V lookup: CDR1 SEHNR, CDR2 FQNEAQ (reference sequence). V lost 1 base, J lost 0 bases, and 9 bases stayed unmatched. The CDR3 sequence is 19 residues long. Written as DNA, the CDR3 is TGTGCCAGCAGCTTAGATACCGGACTAGCGAAAGCGAACACCGGGGAGCTGTTTTTT. Amino acids: CASSLDTGLAKANTGELFF.

Concerning this clone: This sample also contains other DNA sequences that code for the same CDR3. The rearrangement joins TRBV5-1 to TRBJ2-7; possible D gene TRBD1, 5 bases. Germline V gene data show CDR1 as SGHRS and CDR2 as YFSETQ. CDR3 length equals 13 residues. Trimming removed 0 bases at V and 1 base at J, with 5 bases between. CDR3 sequence reads: CASSLEGSYEQYF. CDR3 bases: TGCGCCAGCAGCTTGGAGGGGTCCTACGAGCAGTACTTC.

The rearrangement links TRBV11-2 to TRBJ2-7; a possible D gene is TRBD2 (6 bases). In germline, CDR1 is SGHAT, CDR2 FQNNGV. Trimming removed 1 base from V and 0 bases from J, with 10 bases in between. This CDR3 comprises 15 residues. CDR3 region: CASSLAAGISYEQYF. CDR3 in DNA: TGTGCCAGCAGCTTAGCGGCGGGGATCTCCTACGAGCAGTACTTC.

The chain combines TRBV10-3 with TRBJ2-5; D might be TRBD1 (5 bases). V was cut by 8 bases and J by 1 base, with 14 bases left in between. Germline V gene lookup returns CDR1 ENHRY and CDR2 SYGVKD. The CDR3 is made up of 14 amino acids. The CDR3 region has the DNA TGTGCCATCCGCGCTCAAGGGGTCCAAGAGACCCAGTACTTC. It yields the protein CAIRAQGVQETQYF.

This chain connects TRBV29-1 to TRBJ2-2, with TRBD2 matching 8 bases. Germline assignment: CDR1 SQVTM and CDR2 ANQGSEA. The V and J ends lost 5 bases and 4 bases, in that order; junction bases with no gene match: 3. The CDR3 has 13 amino acids. In DNA, the CDR3 is TGCAGCGTTAGCGGGAGAAGCACCGGGGAGCTGTTTTTT. It encodes CSVSGRSTGELFF.

This clone has just a few counts. A clone one base away is much larger, so this may be a read error. The V gene is TRBV6-1, the J gene TRBJ2-5; 12 bases are shared with TRBD2. Germline V gene lookup returns CDR1 MNHNS and CDR2 SASEGT. The CDR3 contains 15 residues. The V and J ends lost 2 bases and 4 bases, in that order; junction bases with no gene match: 2. CDR3 coding DNA: TGTGCCAGCAGTGAACTAGCGGGGGGGCCAGAGACCCAGTACTTC. Amino acids: CASSELAGGPETQYF.

The chain has TRBV6-1 and TRBJ2-1; D perhaps matches TRBD2 (5 bases). The ends were cut back, 1 base at V and 13 bases at J, with 17 bases in the middle. Germline V gives CDR1 MNHNS, CDR2 SASEGT. The CDR3 has 14 residues. The CDR3 sequence: CASSEGRGPNPQFF. In nucleotides, the CDR3 is TGTGCCAGCAGTGAAGGGAGAGGGCCTAACCCTCAGTTCTTC.

This rearrangement joins TRBV19 to TRBJ2-3, with 11 bases that match TRBD2. After removal of 3 bases from V and 3 bases from J, the junction contained 14 bases not matched to a gene. The CDR3 length is 19 residues. The germline V gene has CDR1 LNHDA and CDR2 SQIVND (reference sequence). CDR3 amino acids: CASSISASGGLASTDTQYF. The CDR3 DNA follows: TGTGCCAGTAGTATTTCGGCTAGCGGGGGGCTAGCCTCAACAGATACGCAGTATTTT.

The chain links TRBV28 to TRBJ2-3, with 10 bases aligning to TRBD1. There are 16 residues in the CDR3. The germline CDR1 and CDR2 sequences are MDHEN and SYDVKM. The ends lost 8 bases at V and 5 bases at J; junction bases unmatched: 13. The CDR3 nucleotides read TGTGCCAGCCTCCGAGGGGGGACAGGGGTGATAGATACGCAGTATTTT. Amino acids: CASLRGGTGVIDTQYF.

This clone occurred once. The rearrangement joins TRBV6-6 to TRBJ1-5; TRBD1 agrees at 8 bases. CDR1 is MNHNY and CDR2 is SVGAGI in the germline V gene (reference sequence). There are 15 residues in the CDR3. Trimming took 10 bases from V and 2 from J; bases not matched to a gene: 10. In DNA, the CDR3 is TGTGCCATAAGTACCCAGACAGGGGGCAATCAGCCCCAGCATTTT. Translating gives CAISTQTGGNQPQHF.

The chain recombines TRBV3-1 (or the pseudogene TRBV3-2) with TRBJ2-2; unclear D gene. This CDR3 has 15 residues. CDR1 LGHDT and CDR2 YNNKEL come from the germline V gene (reference sequence). Trimming removed 4 bases from V and 1 base from J, with 10 bases in between. Here the CDR3 DNA reads TGTGCCAGCAGCCCCGGTACCGTGAACACCGGGGAGCTGTTTTTT. This gives the protein CASSPGTVNTGELFF.

The chain couples TRBV7-9 to TRBJ2-3, with a tentative D call TRBD2 (5 bases). The CDR3 length is 14 residues. Looked up from germline, CDR1 is SEHNR and CDR2 is FQNEAQ (reference sequence). V shed 2 bases and J shed 8 bases, with 14 bases lying between them. CDR3 protein: CASSLSVGEGTQYF. The DNA for the CDR3 is TGTGCCAGCAGCTTATCCGTGGGAGAAGGTACGCAGTATTTT.

The CDR3 protein is CASSPRTGELFF. The CDR3 DNA sequence: TGTGCCAGCTCACCCCGCACCGGGGAGCTGTTTTTT. The chain employs TRBV18 and TRBJ2-2; D is unresolved. Germline values: CDR1 KGHSH, CDR2 LQKENI. V lost 3 bases, J lost 4 bases, and 3 bases lay in between. The CDR3 has 12 amino acids.